These 16 T cell receptor beta chains originate from one sample sequenced in a study of immune heterogeneity within non-small cell lung tumors. Using 32 V and 13 J primers, multiplex PCR amplified TCR beta CDR3. TCRdb re-derived calls from the multiplex PCR reads in MiXCR, one entry per CDR3 protein. This table has about 2,700 distinct CDR3 sequences, approximately 55% appearing once. Bulk tumor genomic DNA, 600 ng per sample, was used as template. Widely spaced biopsies, several per primary tumor, were obtained at surgery. With untreated, newly diagnosed non-small cell lung cancer, the patients went on to undergo curative surgery. Sample: lung tumor tissue. Receptor source: a man between 60 and 75 years old with non-small cell lung cancer.

This clonotype has just a few counts. This chain links TRBV11-3 with TRBJ2-2; tentative D call: TRBD1 (5 bases). The CDR3 runs 13 residues. CDR1 is SGHNT and CDR2 is YENEEA in the germline V gene. Trimming removed 5 bases from V and 4 bases from J, with 8 bases in between. CDR3: CASSPRGTGELFF. CDR3 in DNA: TGTGCCAGCAGCCCTAGGGGCACCGGGGAGCTGTTTTTT.

The chain is built from TRBV18 and TRBJ2-7, with D hard to call. Trimming took 4 bases from V and 7 from J, leaving 17 bases between them. Germline-derived CDR1 and CDR2 are KGHSH and LQKENI. This CDR3 region has 14 residues. Here the CDR3 DNA reads TGTGCCAGCTCACGCGGTCGGACCCCTGAGGAGCAGTACTTC. Amino acid sequence: CASSRGRTPEEQYF. Full variable domain (remainder filled in from reference TRBV18 and TRBJ2-7): NAGVMQNPRHLVRRRGQEARLRCSPMKGHSHVYWYRQLPEEGLKFMVYLQKENIIDESGMPKERFSAEFPKEGPSILRIQQVVRGDSAAYFCASSRGRTPEEQYFGPGTRLTVT.

V and J are TRBV27 and TRBJ1-2; 7 bases align to TRBD1. This CDR3 comprises 17 residues. From germline, CDR1 is MNHEY and CDR2 SMNVEV (reference sequence). After removal of 4 bases from V and 5 bases from J, the junction contained 16 bases not matched to a gene. CDR3: CASSSSGTAGSGYGYTF. The CDR3 DNA reads as TGTGCCAGCAGTTCTTCCGGGACAGCCGGGAGTGGTTATGGCTACACCTTC.

The sample holds a few counts of this clonotype. The CDR3 sequence is CASSPLSSGAGYEQYF. The CDR3 nucleotides are TGTGCCAGTAGCCCCCTCTCGTCGGGAGCAGGCTACGAGCAGTACTTC. The chain joins TRBV19 to TRBJ2-7; weak D call: TRBD2 (6 bases). This CDR3 spans 16 amino acids. The germline V and J ends were trimmed by 6 bases and 3 bases, with 21 bases remaining between them. CDR1 is LNHDA, CDR2 SQIVND, per germline (reference sequence). Using reference TRBV19 and TRBJ2-7 for the parts outside the CDR3, the full variable domain is DGGITQSPKYLFRKEGQNVTLSCEQNLNHDAMYWYRQDPGQGLRLIYYSQIVNDFQKGDIAEGYSVSREKKESFPLTVTSAQKNPTAFYLCASSPLSSGAGYEQYFGPGTRLTVT.

Comments on this clonotype: A junction end diverges from the germline sequence, so it may reflect a read error. The rearrangement uses TRBV28 and TRBJ1-5, with a possible D match to TRBD1 (5 bases). CDR1 and CDR2 (germline): MDHEN, SYDVKM. The length of the CDR3 is 12 residues. CDR3 nucleotides: TGTGCCAGCCAGGACCGGGACCTCGAGCTGAATTTT. Its translation is CASQDRDLELNF.

This clonotype was seen a few times. The chain couples TRBV14 to TRBJ2-7; TRBD1 matches at 8 bases. Germline V gene lookup returns CDR1 SGHDN and CDR2 FVKESK. This CDR3 region has 16 residues. J was trimmed by 3 bases and V by 4 bases; bases with no gene match: 11. The CDR3 is CASSRRNGDRNYEQYF. In nucleotides, the CDR3 is TGTGCCAGCAGCCGCAGAAATGGGGACAGGAACTACGAGCAGTACTTC.

This chain uses TRBV12-3 or TRBV12-4 with TRBJ1-5, with TRBD1 matching over 9 bases. The CDR3 length is 14 residues. V lost 6 bases to trimming and J lost 6 bases; unmatched junction nucleotides: 6. In DNA, the CDR3 is TGTGCCAGCAGCCTTGGGACAGGGACTCAGCCCCAGCATTTT. Residues: CASSLGTGTQPQHF.

The chain recombines TRBV7-6 with TRBJ1-1; D is uncertain. CDR3 size: 14 residues. Trimming took off 1 base at V and 4 bases at J, with 10 bases between the two ends. Germline V gene sequence: CDR1 SGHVS, CDR2 FNYEAQ. This chain's CDR3 is CASSLGGRGTEAFF. DNA for the CDR3: TGTGCCAGCAGCTTAGGGGGTCGGGGCACTGAAGCTTTCTTT.

The CDR3 reads CASSQDSLWQAVSSYEQYF. CDR3 DNA sequence: TGTGCCAGCAGCCAGGACTCCCTGTGGCAGGCCGTTAGCTCCTACGAGCAGTACTTC. The chain recombines TRBV5-8 with TRBJ2-7, with a weak D call TRBD2 (5 bases). Germline assignment: CDR1 SGHTS and CDR2 YDEGEE. Between the trimmed V and J ends, which lost 4 bases and 0 bases, there was a span of 26 bases. The CDR3 covers 19 residues.

This clonotype was counted a few times. The rearrangement uses TRBV12-3 or TRBV12-4 and TRBJ2-3; 8 positions agree with TRBD1. The J segment lost 2 bases and the V segment lost 7 bases, leaving 8 bases of the junction unmatched. The CDR3 totals 15 residues. The CDR3 region has the DNA TGTGCCAGCATCCTGGGACAGGAGCCCACAGATACGCAGTATTTT. Encoded protein: CASILGQEPTDTQYF.

This chain links TRBV30 with TRBJ2-2, with D tentatively TRBD2 (7 bases). Trimming took 0 bases from V and 3 from J, leaving 11 bases between them. Germline CDR1 GTSNPN, CDR2 SVGIG (reference sequence). The CDR3 runs 15 residues. The CDR3 DNA follows: TGTGCCTGGAGTGTAGGGGGAGGGTACACCGGGGAGCTGTTTTTT. Translation: CAWSVGGGYTGELFF.

The chain is built from TRBV28 and TRBJ1-5; no clear D. V was pared by 10 bases and J by 3 bases, with 13 bases between. CDR1 and CDR2 from the germline V gene are MDHEN and SYDVKM. The CDR3 runs 13 residues. CDR3 coding DNA: TGTGCCACCCAGGACCGATTCAATCAGCCCCAGCATTTT. This sequence encodes CATQDRFNQPQHF.

CDR3 amino acids: CAISGALTSGYRDTQYF. In DNA, the CDR3 is TGTGCCATCAGTGGGGCCCTGACTAGCGGGTATAGAGATACGCAGTATTTT. The chain combines TRBV10-3 with TRBJ2-3, with TRBD2 matching over 10 bases. The CDR3 runs to 17 residues. The V gene end was trimmed by 4 bases and the J gene end by 5 bases; junction bases not matched to a gene: 12. Germline-derived CDR1 and CDR2 are ENHRY and SYGVKD.

CDR3 amino acids: CASSQGDNQPQHF. The CDR3 DNA reads TGTGCCAGCTCCCAGGGGGACAATCAGCCCCAGCATTTT. The chain is built from TRBV25-1 and TRBJ1-5, with 7 bases fitting TRBD1. CDR3 length equals 13 residues. J gave up 3 bases and V 8 bases, and 4 bases lay outside the gene matches. Germline-derived CDR1 and CDR2 are MGHDK and SYGVNS.

The chain combines TRBV6-1 with TRBJ1-1; 8 bases are a match to TRBD1. Per germline, CDR1 MNHNS and CDR2 SASEGT. The CDR3 contains 16 residues. J was trimmed by 11 bases and V by 1 base; bases with no gene match: 15. Written as DNA, the CDR3 is TGTGCCAGCAGTGAAGGACAGGGGTTTAGACCGTCGCTCGCTTTCTTT. This sequence encodes CASSEGQGFRPSLAFF.

This clonotype was detected only once. The chain employs TRBV4-3 and TRBJ2-3; TRBD2 is a possible D gene (5 bases). This CDR3 contains 16 residues. Looked up from germline, CDR1 is LGHNA and CDR2 is YSLEER. V lost 3 bases and J 0 bases, leaving 13 bases between the germline ends. CDR3 residues: CASSHGGSPSTDTQYF. The CDR3 DNA reads as TGCGCCAGCAGCCACGGAGGCAGTCCCAGCACAGATACGCAGTATTTT.